The sequence of this T cell receptor beta chain was determined in a study of CD8 T cell repertoires and HIV-1 epitope variants. Study-wide background: Twenty-five autologous and known Gag and Nef epitope variant peptides each stimulated T cells separately. An uncultured baseline aliquot held 1M T cells.

In this sample, this clone turned up once. Its antigen is currently unknown. The junction had 9 bases not matched to a gene; V was cut back by 5 bases and J by 6 bases. The CDR3 length is 14 residues. Germline assignment: CDR1 MNHEY and CDR2 SVGAGI. Survey-depth immunoSEQ sequencing covered TCR beta CDR3 regions. Measured with immunoSEQ multiplex PCR; TCRdb has only the in-frame clones, and not every one. The sample lists a few thousand clones, over 50% seen once, with 45% in the top ten. The receptor was isolated from a male donor with HIV. Sequencing input: cultured CD8+ T cells derived from PBMCs. V usage is TRBV6-5 and J usage is TRBJ2-7, with 8 bases identical to TRBD2. In nucleotides, the CDR3 is TGTGCCAGCAGTCCCGGGACTAGGGTCTCCGAGCAGTACTTC. Encoded protein: CASSPGTRVSEQYF.